This T cell receptor (beta chain) was identified during a study of OX40 agonist ivuxolimab in advanced cancers. Study as a whole: Ivuxolimab was administered intravenously to patients at 0.01 to 10 mg/kg every 2 weeks.

Autoimmune disease history or systemic immunosuppression led to patients being barred. Measured with immunoSEQ multiplex PCR; TCRdb has only the in-frame clones, and not every one. The sample yields 90,000 to 100,000 clones, 80% to 90% seen once. The CDR3 length is 11 residues. Germline-derived CDR1 and CDR2 are GTSNPN and SVGIG (reference sequence). V lost 8 bases to trimming and J lost 5 bases, with 12 bases between them. Sequencing was performed on CD4+ or CD8+ T cells sorted from blood, taken in a trial of the OX40 agonist ivuxolimab. This TCR was recovered from an adult with an advanced solid tumor such as melanoma, head and neck, liver or kidney cancer. The gene calls are TRBV30 and TRBJ1-1; the D is unclear. CDR3: CARGGKTEAFF. The CDR3 DNA follows: TGTGCCCGGGGAGGGAAAACTGAAGCTTTCTTT.